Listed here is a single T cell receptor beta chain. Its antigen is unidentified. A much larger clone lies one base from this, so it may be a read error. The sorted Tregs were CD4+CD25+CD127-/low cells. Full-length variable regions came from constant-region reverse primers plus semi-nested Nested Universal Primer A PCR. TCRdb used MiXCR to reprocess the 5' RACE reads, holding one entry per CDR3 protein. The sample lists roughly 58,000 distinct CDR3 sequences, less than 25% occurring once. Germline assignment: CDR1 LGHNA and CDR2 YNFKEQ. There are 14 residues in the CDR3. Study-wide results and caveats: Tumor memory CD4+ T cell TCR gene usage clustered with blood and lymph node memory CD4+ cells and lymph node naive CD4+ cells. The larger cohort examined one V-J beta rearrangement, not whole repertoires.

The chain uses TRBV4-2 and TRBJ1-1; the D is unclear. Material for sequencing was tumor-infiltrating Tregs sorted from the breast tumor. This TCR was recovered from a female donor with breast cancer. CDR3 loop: CTSSQGRFGMATFF. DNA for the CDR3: TGTACCAGCAGCCAAGGGCGTTTTGGGATGGCGACTTTCTTT.